This T cell receptor beta chain was recorded in a study of blood T cell repertoires in COVID-19. The wider study: The samples span acute and convalescent COVID-19 from the United States, Italy and Spain.

The CDR3 length is 12 residues. V lost 2 bases and J lost 12, with 14 bases in between. Authors' processing steps: Researchers report that nucleated cell counts were estimated from reference gene primer amplification. Assay used: immunoSEQ multiplex PCR; TCRdb lists only in-frame clones, some missing. The V and J calls and clone size were taken over from that table, and D and trimming were inferred from the DNA. This sample has about 36,000 clones, with 78% found just once. This clonotype originated in a man in his sixties with acute or convalescent COVID-19. Sequencing was carried out using peripheral blood. This rearrangement joins TRBV12-3 or TRBV12-4 to TRBJ2-7, with D possibly TRBD1 on 5 matching bases. Here the CDR3 DNA reads TGTGCCAGCAGTTTAATAAAGGGTCAGGGGTACTTC. Its translation: CASSLIKGQGYF.